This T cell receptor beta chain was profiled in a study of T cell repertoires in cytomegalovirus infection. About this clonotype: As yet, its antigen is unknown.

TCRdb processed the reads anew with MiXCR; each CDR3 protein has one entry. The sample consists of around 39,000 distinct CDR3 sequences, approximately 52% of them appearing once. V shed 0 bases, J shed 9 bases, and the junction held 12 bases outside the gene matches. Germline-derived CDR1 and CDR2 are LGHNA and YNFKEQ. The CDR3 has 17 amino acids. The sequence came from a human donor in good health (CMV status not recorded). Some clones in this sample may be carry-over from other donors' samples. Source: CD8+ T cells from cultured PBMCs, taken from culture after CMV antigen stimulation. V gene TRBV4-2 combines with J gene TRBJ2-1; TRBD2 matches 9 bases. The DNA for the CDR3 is TGTGCCAGCAGCCAAGATTCGTTTAGAACTAGCGGGTTTGAGCAGTTCTTC. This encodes CASSQDSFRTSGFEQFF.